This T cell receptor beta chain was profiled in a study of monozygotic twins with inflammatory bowel disease. An approximately 2.3 ml blood sample was drawn per donor. The study, taken as a whole, reports: TCRbeta diversity (inverse Simpson) was lower in IBD patients than in healthy co-twins. IBD patients shared fewer clonotypes with other individuals than healthy twins, especially patients with disease activity signs.

Template-switch reactions added UMIs with a 6-nucleotide sample barcode. From its re-call of the 5' RACE reads, TCRdb lists each CDR3 protein once, without DNA. The sample yields fewer than 200,000 distinct CDR3 sequences, of which the top ten take up 2% to 3%. This CDR3 has 16 residues. Germline CDR1 and CDR2: SGHRS and YFSETQ. To note about this clonotype: Its antigen remains unknown.

The chain has TRBV5-1 and TRBJ2-7. The specimen was blood. The clonotype originates from a human donor with ulcerative colitis or Crohn's disease, or a healthy co-twin of an affected twin (not recorded which). The CDR3: CASSLGRGSSSYEQYF.